Included here is one T cell receptor beta chain sequence, with context. Antigen unknown. This entry belongs to a study of T cell responses to AZD1222 COVID-19 vaccine. Study-wide results and limits: Scientists sampled the repertoires only once the peak T cell response had passed.

Libraries were prepared by immunoSEQ multiplex PCR; TCRdb keeps only in-frame clonotypes and omits some of them. The sample carries around 200,000 clones, over 85% recorded once. This CDR3 spans 18 amino acids. Germline V gene sequence: CDR1 KGHSH, CDR2 LQKENI. V lost 3 bases and J 1 base, leaving 20 bases between the germline ends. The TCR originated in an adult who received the MenACWY meningococcal vaccine as a control. Sample: peripheral blood, taken 28 days after the second dose of the MenACWY control vaccine. The J gene is TRBJ2-3, the V gene TRBV18, with D possibly TRBD2 on 7 matching bases. The CDR3 DNA is TGTGCCAGCTCACCCACCCGCGGGGGCCCGGGAGGCACAGATACGCAGTATTTT. Translation: CASSPTRGGPGGTDTQYF.